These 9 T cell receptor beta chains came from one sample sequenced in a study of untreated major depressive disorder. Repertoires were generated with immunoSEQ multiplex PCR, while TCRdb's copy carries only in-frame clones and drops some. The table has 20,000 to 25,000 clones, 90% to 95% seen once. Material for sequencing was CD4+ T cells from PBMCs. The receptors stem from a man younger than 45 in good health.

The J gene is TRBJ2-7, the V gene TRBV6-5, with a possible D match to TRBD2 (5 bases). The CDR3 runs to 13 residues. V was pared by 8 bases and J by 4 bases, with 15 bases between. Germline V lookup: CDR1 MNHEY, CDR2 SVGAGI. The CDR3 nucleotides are TGTGCCAGCCAATCAAGGGAGTTTTACGAGCAGTACTTC. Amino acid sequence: CASQSREFYEQYF.

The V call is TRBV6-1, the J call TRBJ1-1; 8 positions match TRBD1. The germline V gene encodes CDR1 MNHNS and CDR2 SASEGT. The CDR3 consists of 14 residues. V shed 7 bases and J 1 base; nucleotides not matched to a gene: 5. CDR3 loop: CASILGQGNTEAFF. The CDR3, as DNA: TGTGCCAGCATATTAGGACAGGGGAACACTGAAGCTTTCTTT.

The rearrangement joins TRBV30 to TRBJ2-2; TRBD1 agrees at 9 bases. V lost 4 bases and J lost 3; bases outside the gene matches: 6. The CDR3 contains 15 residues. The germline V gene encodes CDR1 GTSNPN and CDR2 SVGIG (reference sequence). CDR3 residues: CAWKEWTGDTGELFF. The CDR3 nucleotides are TGTGCCTGGAAGGAATGGACAGGGGACACCGGGGAGCTGTTTTTT.

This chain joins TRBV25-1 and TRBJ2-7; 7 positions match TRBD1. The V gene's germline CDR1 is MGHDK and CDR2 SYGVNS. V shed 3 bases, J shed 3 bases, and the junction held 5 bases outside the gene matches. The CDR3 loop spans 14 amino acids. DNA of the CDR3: TGTGCCAGCAGTGACCCGGGACAGTTCTACGAGCAGTACTTC. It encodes CASSDPGQFYEQYF.

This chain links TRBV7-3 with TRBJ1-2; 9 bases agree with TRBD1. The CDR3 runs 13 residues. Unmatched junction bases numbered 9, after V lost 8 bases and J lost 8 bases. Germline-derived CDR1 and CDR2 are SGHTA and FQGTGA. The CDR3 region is CASGPGQGLGYTF. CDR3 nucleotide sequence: TGTGCCAGCGGCCCGGGACAGGGTTTGGGCTACACCTTC.

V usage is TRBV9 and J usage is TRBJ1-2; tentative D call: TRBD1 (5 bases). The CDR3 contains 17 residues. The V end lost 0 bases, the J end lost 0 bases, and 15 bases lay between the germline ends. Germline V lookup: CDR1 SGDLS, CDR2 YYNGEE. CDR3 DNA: TGTGCCAGCAGCGTAGCAAATGGGACCGTTGCTAACTATGGCTACACCTTC. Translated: CASSVANGTVANYGYTF.

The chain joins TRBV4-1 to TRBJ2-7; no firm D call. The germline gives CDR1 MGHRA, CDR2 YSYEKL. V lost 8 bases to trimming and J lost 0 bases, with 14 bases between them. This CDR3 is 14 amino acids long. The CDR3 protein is CASSPGEASYEQYF. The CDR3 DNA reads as TGCGCCAGCTCCCCCGGAGAAGCCTCCTACGAGCAGTACTTC.

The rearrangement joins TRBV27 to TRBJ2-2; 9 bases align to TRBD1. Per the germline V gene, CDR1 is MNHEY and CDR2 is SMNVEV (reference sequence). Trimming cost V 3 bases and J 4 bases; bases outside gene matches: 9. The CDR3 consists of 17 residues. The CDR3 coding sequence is TGTGCCAGCAGTTTGCCGAGGACAGGGGCGAGCACCGGGGAGCTGTTTTTT. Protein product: CASSLPRTGASTGELFF.

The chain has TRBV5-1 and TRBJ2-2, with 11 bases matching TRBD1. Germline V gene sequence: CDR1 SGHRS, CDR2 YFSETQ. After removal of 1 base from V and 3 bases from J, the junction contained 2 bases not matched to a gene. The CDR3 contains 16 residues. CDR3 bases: TGCGCCAGCAGCTTGCGGACAGGGGGCGACACCGGGGAGCTGTTTTTT. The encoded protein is CASSLRTGGDTGELFF.